These 15 T cell receptor beta chains were sequenced from one sample in a study of T cell repertoires in cytomegalovirus infection. TCRdb used MiXCR to reprocess the reads, holding one entry per CDR3 protein. The profile shows approximately 160,000 distinct CDR3 sequences, approximately 17% of them singletons. The source material was CD8+ T cells from PBMCs. These TCRs come from a human donor in good health (CMV status not recorded). Some clones in this sample may be carry-over from other donors' samples.

This clonotype has a handful of counts. This chain joins TRBV6-2 or TRBV6-3 and TRBJ2-2, with D possibly TRBD1 on 5 matching bases. The CDR3 runs 14 residues. Between the trimmed V and J ends, which lost 6 bases and 3 bases, there was a span of 11 bases. From germline, CDR1 is MNHEY and CDR2 SVGEGT. The CDR3 nucleotides read TGTGCCAGCAGCCTCCAGGGTTACACCGGGGAGCTGTTTTTT. This sequence encodes CASSLQGYTGELFF.

This clonotype was counted between two and nine times. The chain recombines TRBV20-1 with TRBJ2-5, with 7 bases fitting TRBD2. Germline V gives CDR1 DFQATT, CDR2 SNEGSKA (reference sequence). The CDR3 spans 14 residues. V lost 6 bases and J lost 1; bases outside the gene matches: 8. CDR3 DNA sequence: TGCAGTGCCCCTTTTAGCGGGCCCCAAGAGACCCAGTACTTC. Protein: CSAPFSGPQETQYF.

J is TRBJ2-7 and V is TRBV20-1; TRBD1 aligns across 9 bases. With 3 bases clipped from V and 5 bases from J, the junction kept 11 bases outside the gene matches. Germline assignment: CDR1 DFQATT and CDR2 SNEGSKA (reference sequence). The CDR3 is 15 amino acids. CDR3 bases: TGCAGTGCTAGTGCCGGGACAGGGAAGGGCCACGAGCAGTACTTC. Translated: CSASAGTGKGHEQYF.

This clonotype has only a few counts. CDR3 nucleotides: TGTGCCAGCAGCCAAGATCGATTCGGGAGGGCCAGGGATACGCAGTATTTT. Translating gives CASSQDRFGRARDTQYF. This chain uses TRBV14 with TRBJ2-3; 8 positions match TRBD2. V trimming: 0 bases; J trimming: 6 bases; junction bases outside the gene matches: 11. The germline V gene has CDR1 SGHDN and CDR2 FVKESK. The CDR3 consists of 17 residues.

The CDR3 region is CASKPSESSYNEQFF. In DNA form, the CDR3 reads TGTGCCAGCAAACCCAGCGAGAGCTCCTACAATGAGCAGTTCTTC. V is TRBV12-3 or TRBV12-4 and J is TRBJ2-1; D ambiguous. Trimming cost V 7 bases and J 0 bases, with 13 bases left between them. The CDR3 has 15 amino acids.

The rearrangement joins TRBV7-3 to TRBJ2-1, with D possibly matching TRBD2 (8 bases). CDR1 is SGHTA and CDR2 is FQGTGA in the germline V gene. Deletions cut 2 bases from V and 8 bases from J, with 13 bases between. The CDR3 loop spans 14 amino acids. The CDR3 DNA reads TGTGCCAGCAGCTTATCGGGAGGGGGCCATGAGCAGTTCTTC. It yields the protein CASSLSGGGHEQFF.

This clonotype was observed a few times. The chain links TRBV28 to TRBJ2-1; TRBD2 agrees at 9 bases. Per the germline V gene, CDR1 is MDHEN and CDR2 is SYDVKM. This CDR3 comprises 16 residues. V shed 2 bases, J shed 7 bases, and the junction held 9 bases outside the gene matches. CDR3 sequence reads: CASSLRKAGGSNEQFF. Written as DNA, the CDR3 is TGTGCCAGCAGTTTACGTAAGGCGGGAGGGTCGAATGAGCAGTTCTTC.

This clonotype turned up a few times. This rearrangement joins TRBV7-2 to TRBJ1-2; TRBD1 aligns across 7 bases. Per the germline V gene, CDR1 is SGHTA and CDR2 is FQGNSA. With V trimmed by 5 bases and J by 0 bases, 6 bases remained unmatched. The CDR3 is made up of 15 amino acids. This CDR3 reads CASSRGDRTNYGYTF. As DNA, the CDR3 is TGTGCCAGCAGCCGCGGGGACAGAACTAACTATGGCTACACCTTC. The variable domain in full, completed from reference TRBV7-2 and TRBJ1-2, reads GAGVSQSPSNKVTEKGKDVELRCDPISGHTALYWYRQSLGQGLEFLIYFQGNSAPDKSGLPSDRFSAERTGGSVSTLTIQRTQQEDSAVYLCASSRGDRTNYGYTFGSGTRLTVV.

Ten or more counts support this clonotype. The chain carries TRBV7-6 and TRBJ2-2; no clear D. Germline lookup yields CDR1 SGHVS and CDR2 FNYEAQ. The CDR3 consists of 14 residues. The V gene lost 1 base and the J gene lost 1 base, with 4 bases spanning the gap. The CDR3 bases are TGTGCCAGCAGCTTAGATGGGAACACCGGGGAGCTGTTTTTT. Translating gives CASSLDGNTGELFF.

This clonotype was detected only a few times. V is TRBV7-2 and J is TRBJ1-2; D gene unclear. Per the germline V gene, CDR1 is SGHTA and CDR2 is FQGNSA. The germline V and J ends were trimmed by 5 bases and 3 bases, with 10 bases remaining between them. CDR3 length equals 13 residues. The CDR3 spells CASSPESHYGYTF. The CDR3 nucleotides read TGTGCCAGCAGCCCCGAATCGCACTATGGCTACACCTTC.

This clonotype was observed a handful of times. V is TRBV28 and J is TRBJ2-7; 9 positions match TRBD2. Trimming removed 3 bases from V and 2 bases from J; junction bases left unmatched: 17. CDR3 size: 19 residues. Germline CDR1 and CDR2: MDHEN and SYDVKM. The DNA for the CDR3 is TGTGCCAGCAGTTTGGGAACCCTAGGACTAGCGCGACCGGCCTACGAGCAGTACTTC. Translation gives CASSLGTLGLARPAYEQYF.

This clonotype was detected only a few times. V gene TRBV5-1 combines with J gene TRBJ2-7; a possible D gene is TRBD2 (6 bases). Germline V CDR1 and CDR2: SGHRS, YFSETQ. The CDR3 runs 13 residues. The ends were cut back, 4 bases at V and 3 bases at J, with 11 bases in the middle. CDR3 bases: TGCGCCAGCAGCCCCGGGACTCTCTACGAGCAGTACTTC. Translation: CASSPGTLYEQYF.

The chain recombines TRBV7-9 with TRBJ1-4, with 8 bases aligning to TRBD1. Germline V gene data show CDR1 as SEHNR and CDR2 as FQNEAQ (reference sequence). The CDR3 sequence is 16 residues long. V lost 5 bases, J lost 0 bases, and 5 bases stayed unmatched. The CDR3 DNA sequence: TGTGCCAGCAGCCTAATACAGGGGGCAACTAATGAAAAACTGTTTTTT. Residues: CASSLIQGATNEKLFF. The variable domain in full, completed from reference TRBV7-9 and TRBJ1-4, reads DTGVSQNPRHKITKRGQNVTFRCDPISEHNRLYWYRQTLGQGPEFLTYFQNEAQLEKSRLLSDRFSAERPKGSFSTLEIQRTEQGDSAMYLCASSLIQGATNEKLFFGSGTQLSVL.

This clonotype has a handful of counts. The gene calls are TRBV7-7 and TRBJ2-7, with TRBD2 identical over 7 bases. The germline V gene encodes CDR1 SSHAT and CDR2 FNYEAQ (reference sequence). The ends lost 4 bases at V and 2 bases at J; junction bases unmatched: 8. The CDR3 runs to 15 residues. CDR3 sequence reads: CASSSGLGRPYEQYF. Here the CDR3 DNA reads TGTGCCAGCAGCTCCGGACTAGGCAGACCCTACGAGCAGTACTTC. The variable domain in full, completed from reference TRBV7-7 and TRBJ2-7, reads GAGVSQSPRYKVTKRGQDVTLRCDPISSHATLYWYQQALGQGPEFLTYFNYEAQPDKSGLPSDRFSAERPEGSISTLTIQRTEQRDSAMYRCASSSGLGRPYEQYFGPGTRLTVT.

This clonotype was seen a handful of times. This chain joins TRBV19 and TRBJ2-1; 9 bases are shared with TRBD1. Germline-derived CDR1 and CDR2 are LNHDA and SQIVND (reference sequence). V lost 5 bases and J lost 7; bases outside the gene matches: 3. This CDR3 is built from 13 residues. The CDR3 protein is CASSPGTGNEQFF. In DNA, the CDR3 is TGTGCCAGTAGTCCTGGGACAGGGAATGAGCAGTTCTTC.